The clone carrying this T cell receptor beta chain has only a few counts. The sample belongs to a study of T-cell reconstitution after alpha-beta-depleted transplantation in children. Researchers prepared the TCRbeta library using unique molecular identifiers, the study reports. From the PCR reads, TCRdb called clonotypes with MiXCR, one entry per CDR3 protein. Counted here are more than 450,000 distinct CDR3 sequences, 18% occurring once; the ten biggest clones make up approximately 3%. The TCR comes from a human donor who donated a stem cell graft to a child with acute lymphoblastic leukemia. Here the sequenced sample was PBMCs from the stem cell graft donor, taken from the stem cell graft.

Written as DNA, the CDR3 is TGCGCCAGCAGCCGTAGCCCTAGCGGGAACACCGGGGAGCTGTTTTTT. It codes for CASSRSPSGNTGELFF. The chain employs TRBV10-1 and TRBJ2-2; 7 bases are shared with TRBD2. The CDR3 is 16 amino acids. The germline V gene has CDR1 WNHNN and CDR2 SYGVQD (reference sequence). Trimming took 6 bases from V and 1 from J; bases not matched to a gene: 8.